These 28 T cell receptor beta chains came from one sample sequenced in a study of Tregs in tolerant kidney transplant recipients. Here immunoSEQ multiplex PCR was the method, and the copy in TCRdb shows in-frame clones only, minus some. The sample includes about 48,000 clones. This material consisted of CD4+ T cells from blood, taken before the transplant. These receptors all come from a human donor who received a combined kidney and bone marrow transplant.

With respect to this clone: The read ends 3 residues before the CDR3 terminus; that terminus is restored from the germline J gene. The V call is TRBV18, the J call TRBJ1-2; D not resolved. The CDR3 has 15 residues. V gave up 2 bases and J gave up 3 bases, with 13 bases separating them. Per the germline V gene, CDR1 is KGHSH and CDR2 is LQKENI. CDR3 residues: CASSPTVQVDYGYTF. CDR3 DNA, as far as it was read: TGTGCCAGCTCACCAACAGTGCAGGTGGACTATGGC.

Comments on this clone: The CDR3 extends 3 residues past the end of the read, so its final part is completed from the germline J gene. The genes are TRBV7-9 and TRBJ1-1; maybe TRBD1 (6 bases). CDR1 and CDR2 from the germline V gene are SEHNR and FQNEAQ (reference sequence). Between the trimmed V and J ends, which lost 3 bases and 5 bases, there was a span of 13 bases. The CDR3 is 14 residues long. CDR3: CASSFTGSGTEAFF. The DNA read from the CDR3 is TGTGCCAGCAGCTTCACAGGGTCGGGTACTGAA.

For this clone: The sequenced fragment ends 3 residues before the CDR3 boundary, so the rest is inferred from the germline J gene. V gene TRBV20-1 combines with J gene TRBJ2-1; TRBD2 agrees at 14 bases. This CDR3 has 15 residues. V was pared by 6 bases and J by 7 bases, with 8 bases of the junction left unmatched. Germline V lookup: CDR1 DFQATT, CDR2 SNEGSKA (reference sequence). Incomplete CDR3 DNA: TGCAGTGCCCTTGCCGGGACTAGCGGGAGAAATGAG. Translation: CSALAGTSGRNE. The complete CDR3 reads CSALAGTSGRNEQFF.

The CDR3 protein is CASSPDRGIHGYTF. The sequenced part of the CDR3 DNA is TGTGCCAGCAGCCCTGACAGGGGTATTCATGGC. The chain couples TRBV7-2 to TRBJ1-2; 8 nucleotides match TRBD1. The read falls 3 residues short of the CDR3 end, and the missing part is taken from the germline J gene. Per the germline V gene, CDR1 is SGHTA and CDR2 is FQGNSA. J gave up 6 bases and V 5 bases, and 8 bases lay outside the gene matches. The CDR3 is made up of 14 amino acids. The variable domain in full, completed from reference TRBV7-2 and TRBJ1-2, reads GAGVSQSPSNKVTEKGKDVELRCDPISGHTALYWYRQSLGQGLEFLIYFQGNSAPDKSGLPSDRFSAERTGGSVSTLTIQRTQQEDSAVYLCASSPDRGIHGYTFGSGTRLTVV.

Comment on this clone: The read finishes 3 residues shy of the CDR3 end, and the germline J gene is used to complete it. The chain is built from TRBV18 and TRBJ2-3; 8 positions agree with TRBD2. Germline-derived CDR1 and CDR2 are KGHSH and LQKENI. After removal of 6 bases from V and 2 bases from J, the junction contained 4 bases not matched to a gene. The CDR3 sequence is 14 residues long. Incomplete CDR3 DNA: TGTGCCAGCTCGGAGCGGGAGAACACAGATACG. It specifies CASSERENTDT. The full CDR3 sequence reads CASSERENTDTQYF.

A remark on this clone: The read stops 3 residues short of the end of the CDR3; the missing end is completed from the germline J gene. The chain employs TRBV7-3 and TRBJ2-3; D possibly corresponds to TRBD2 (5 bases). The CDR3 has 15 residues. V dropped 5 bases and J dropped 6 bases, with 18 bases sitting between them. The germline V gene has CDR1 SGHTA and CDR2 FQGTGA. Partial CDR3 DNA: TGTGCCAGCAGCCAAAGCGGATATCCCCACGATACG. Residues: CASSQSGYPHDT. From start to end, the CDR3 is CASSQSGYPHDTQYF.

The CDR3 reads CASSLRGPRETQYF. CDR3 DNA, as far as it was read: TGTGCCAGCAGCTTGCGGGGTCCGAGAGAGACC. The V call is TRBV5-6, the J call TRBJ2-5, with D possibly TRBD2 on 5 matching bases. From the germline J gene comes the end of the CDR3, since the read stops 3 residues before it. Germline CDR1 is SGHDT and CDR2 is YYEEEE. The V and J ends lost 1 base and 4 bases respectively, with 11 bases between them. This CDR3 comprises 14 residues.

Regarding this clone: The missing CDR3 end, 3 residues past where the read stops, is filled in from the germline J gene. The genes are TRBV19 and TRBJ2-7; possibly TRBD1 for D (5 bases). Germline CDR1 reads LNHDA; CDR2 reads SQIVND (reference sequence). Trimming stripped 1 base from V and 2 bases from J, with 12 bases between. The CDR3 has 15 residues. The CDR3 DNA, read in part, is TGTGCCAGTAGTATAGCCCCGACAGTTACCTACGAG. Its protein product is CASSIAPTVTYE. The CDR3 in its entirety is CASSIAPTVTYEQYF. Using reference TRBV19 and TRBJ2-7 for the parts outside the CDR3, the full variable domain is DGGITQSPKYLFRKEGQNVTLSCEQNLNHDAMYWYRQDPGQGLRLIYYSQIVNDFQKGDIAEGYSVSREKKESFPLTVTSAQKNPTAFYLCASSIAPTVTYEQYFGPGTRLTVT.

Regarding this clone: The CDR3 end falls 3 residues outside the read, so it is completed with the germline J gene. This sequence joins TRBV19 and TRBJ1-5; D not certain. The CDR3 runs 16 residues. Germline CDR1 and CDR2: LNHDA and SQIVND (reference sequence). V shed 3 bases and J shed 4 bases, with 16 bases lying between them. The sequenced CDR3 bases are TGTGCCAGTAGTATGAGCAGCTACCAAGGGAATCAGCCC. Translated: CASSMSSYQGNQP. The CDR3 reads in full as CASSMSSYQGNQPQHF.

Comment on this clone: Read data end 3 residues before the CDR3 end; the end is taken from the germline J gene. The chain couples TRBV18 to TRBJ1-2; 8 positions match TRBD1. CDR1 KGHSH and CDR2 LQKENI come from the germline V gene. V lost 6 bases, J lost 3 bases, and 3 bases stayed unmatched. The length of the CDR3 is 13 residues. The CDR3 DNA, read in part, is TGTGCCAGCTCTCCGGACAGGGACTATGGC. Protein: CASSPDRDYG. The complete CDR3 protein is CASSPDRDYGYTF.

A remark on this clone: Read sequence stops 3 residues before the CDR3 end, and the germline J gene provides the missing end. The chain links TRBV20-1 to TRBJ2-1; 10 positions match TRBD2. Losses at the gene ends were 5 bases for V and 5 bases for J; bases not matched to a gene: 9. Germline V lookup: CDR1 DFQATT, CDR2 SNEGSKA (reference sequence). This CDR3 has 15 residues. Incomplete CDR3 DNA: TGCAGTGCTGCCCTTCCCACTAGCGGGAACAATGAG. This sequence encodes CSAALPTSGNNE. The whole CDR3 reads CSAALPTSGNNEQFF.

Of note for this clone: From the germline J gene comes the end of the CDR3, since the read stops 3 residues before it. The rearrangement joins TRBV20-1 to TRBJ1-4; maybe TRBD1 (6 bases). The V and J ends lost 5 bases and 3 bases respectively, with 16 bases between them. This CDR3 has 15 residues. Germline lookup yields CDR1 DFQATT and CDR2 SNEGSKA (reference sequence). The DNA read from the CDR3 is TGCAGTGCTCCTCAGGGGATGAGTGCTAATGAAAAA. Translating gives CSAPQGMSANEK. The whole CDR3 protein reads CSAPQGMSANEKLFF.

This CDR3 is CASSLAARGRHTIYF. The sequenced part of the CDR3 DNA is TGTGCCAGCAGCTTAGCGGCGAGGGGCCGACACACC. This chain joins TRBV7-2 and TRBJ1-3; TRBD1 might be the D (5 bases). Read data end 3 residues before the CDR3 end; the end is taken from the germline J gene. V shed 0 bases and J shed 8 bases, with 14 bases lying between them. Germline V gene lookup returns CDR1 SGHTA and CDR2 FQGNSA. The CDR3 has 15 amino acids.

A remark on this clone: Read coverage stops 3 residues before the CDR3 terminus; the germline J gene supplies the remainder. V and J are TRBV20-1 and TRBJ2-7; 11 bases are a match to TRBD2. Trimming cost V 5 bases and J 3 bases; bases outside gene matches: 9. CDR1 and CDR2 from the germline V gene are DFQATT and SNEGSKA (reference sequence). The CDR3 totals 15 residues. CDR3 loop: CSAPRLAGGRYEQYF. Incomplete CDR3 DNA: TGCAGTGCTCCGAGGCTAGCGGGAGGACGCTACGAG.

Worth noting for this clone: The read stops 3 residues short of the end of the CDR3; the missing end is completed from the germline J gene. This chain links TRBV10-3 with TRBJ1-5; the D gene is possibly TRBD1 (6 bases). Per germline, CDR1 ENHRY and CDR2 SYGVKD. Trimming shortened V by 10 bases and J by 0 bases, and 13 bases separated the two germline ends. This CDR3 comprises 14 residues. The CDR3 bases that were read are TGTGCCACTGGACAGTCAAATAGCAATCAGCCC. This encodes CATGQSNSNQP. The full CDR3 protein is CATGQSNSNQPQHF.

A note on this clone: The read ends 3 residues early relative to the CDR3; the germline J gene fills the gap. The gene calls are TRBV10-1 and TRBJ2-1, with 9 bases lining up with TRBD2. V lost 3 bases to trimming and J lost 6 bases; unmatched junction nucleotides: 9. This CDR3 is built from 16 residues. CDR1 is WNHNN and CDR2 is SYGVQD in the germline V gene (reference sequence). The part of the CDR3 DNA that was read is TGCGCCAGCAGTGATGTAGCGGGGGCAGAGGGCAATGAG. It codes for CASSDVAGAEGNE. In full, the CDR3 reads CASSDVAGAEGNEQFF.

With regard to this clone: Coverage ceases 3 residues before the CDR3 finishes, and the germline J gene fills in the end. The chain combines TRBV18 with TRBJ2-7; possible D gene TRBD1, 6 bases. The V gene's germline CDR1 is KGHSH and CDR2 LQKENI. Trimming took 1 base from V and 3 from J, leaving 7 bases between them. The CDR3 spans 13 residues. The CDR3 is CASSPQDSYEQYF. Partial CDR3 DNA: TGTGCCAGCTCACCACAGGACAGCTACGAG.

CDR3 DNA, as far as it was read: TGTGCCAGCTCACCACGACAGGGGGAAGGTGAG. It is translated as CASSPRQGEGE. The whole CDR3 sequence is CASSPRQGEGEQFF. This chain uses TRBV18 with TRBJ2-1; 9 positions match TRBD1. The read falls 3 residues short of the CDR3 end, and the missing part is taken from the germline J gene. Trimming at V came to 1 base and at J to 9 bases, leaving 4 bases not matched to a gene. CDR1 is KGHSH, CDR2 LQKENI, per germline. This CDR3 spans 14 amino acids.

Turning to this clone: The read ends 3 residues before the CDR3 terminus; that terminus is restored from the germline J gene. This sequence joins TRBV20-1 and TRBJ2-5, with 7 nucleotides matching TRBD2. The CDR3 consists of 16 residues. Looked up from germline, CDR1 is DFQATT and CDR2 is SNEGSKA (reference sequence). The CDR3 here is CSALAGAHQHQETQYF. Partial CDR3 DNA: TGCAGCGCCTTGGCGGGAGCCCACCAGCACCAAGAGACC.

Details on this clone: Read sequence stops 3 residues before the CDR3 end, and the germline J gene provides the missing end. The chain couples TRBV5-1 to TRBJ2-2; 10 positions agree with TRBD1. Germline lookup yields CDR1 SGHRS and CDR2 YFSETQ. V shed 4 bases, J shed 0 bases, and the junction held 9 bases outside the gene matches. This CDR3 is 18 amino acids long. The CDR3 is CASSPYRGTGANTGELFF. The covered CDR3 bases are TGCGCCAGCAGCCCTTATCGGGGGACAGGGGCGAACACCGGGGAG.

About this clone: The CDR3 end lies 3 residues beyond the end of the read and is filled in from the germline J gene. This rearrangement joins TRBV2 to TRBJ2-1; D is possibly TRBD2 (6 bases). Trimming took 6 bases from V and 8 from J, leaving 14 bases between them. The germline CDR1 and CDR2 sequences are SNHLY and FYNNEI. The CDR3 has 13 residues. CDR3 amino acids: CASRRPGEDEQFF. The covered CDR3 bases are TGTGCCAGCAGGCGCCCGGGGGAGGATGAG.

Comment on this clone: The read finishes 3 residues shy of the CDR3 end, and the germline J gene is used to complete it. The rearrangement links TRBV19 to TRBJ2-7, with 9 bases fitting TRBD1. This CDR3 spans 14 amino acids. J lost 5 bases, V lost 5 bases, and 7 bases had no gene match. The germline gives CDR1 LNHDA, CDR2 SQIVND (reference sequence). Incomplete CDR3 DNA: TGTGCCAGTAGTGAAGGACAGGGGTACGACGAG. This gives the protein CASSEGQGYDE. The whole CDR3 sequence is CASSEGQGYDEQYF. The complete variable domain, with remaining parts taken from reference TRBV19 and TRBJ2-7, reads DGGITQSPKYLFRKEGQNVTLSCEQNLNHDAMYWYRQDPGQGLRLIYYSQIVNDFQKGDIAEGYSVSREKKESFPLTVTSAQKNPTAFYLCASSEGQGYDEQYFGPGTRLTVT.

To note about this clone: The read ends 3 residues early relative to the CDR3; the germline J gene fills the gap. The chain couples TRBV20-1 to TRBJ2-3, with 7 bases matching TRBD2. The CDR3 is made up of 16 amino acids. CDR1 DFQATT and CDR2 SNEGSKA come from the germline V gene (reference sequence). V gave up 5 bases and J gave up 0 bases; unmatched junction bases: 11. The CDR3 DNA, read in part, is TGCAGTGCTCTTGGCGGGCTAGCGGTTAGCACAGATACG. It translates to CSALGGLAVSTDT. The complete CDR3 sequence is CSALGGLAVSTDTQYF.

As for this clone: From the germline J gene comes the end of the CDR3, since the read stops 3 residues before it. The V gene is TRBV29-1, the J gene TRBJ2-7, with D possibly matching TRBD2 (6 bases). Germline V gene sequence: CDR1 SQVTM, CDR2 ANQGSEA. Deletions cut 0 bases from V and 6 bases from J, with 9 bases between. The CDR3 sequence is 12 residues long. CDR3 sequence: CSVEDGTREQYF. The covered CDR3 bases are TGCAGCGTTGAAGATGGGACTCGCGAG.

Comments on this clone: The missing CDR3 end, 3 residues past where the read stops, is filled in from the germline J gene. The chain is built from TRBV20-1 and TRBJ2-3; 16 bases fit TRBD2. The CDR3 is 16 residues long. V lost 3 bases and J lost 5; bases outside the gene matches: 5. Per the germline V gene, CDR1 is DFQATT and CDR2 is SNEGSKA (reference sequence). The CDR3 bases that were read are TGCAGTGCTAGCCCCGGGACTAGCGGGAGGGGAGATACG. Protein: CSASPGTSGRGDT. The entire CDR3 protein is CSASPGTSGRGDTQYF.

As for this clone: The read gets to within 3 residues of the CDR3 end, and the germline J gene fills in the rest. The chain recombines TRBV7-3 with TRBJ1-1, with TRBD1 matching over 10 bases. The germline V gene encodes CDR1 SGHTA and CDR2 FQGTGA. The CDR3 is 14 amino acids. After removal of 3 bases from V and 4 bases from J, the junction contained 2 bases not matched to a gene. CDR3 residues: CASSLGQGSTEAFF. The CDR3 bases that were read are TGTGCCAGCAGCTTGGGACAGGGGAGCACTGAA.

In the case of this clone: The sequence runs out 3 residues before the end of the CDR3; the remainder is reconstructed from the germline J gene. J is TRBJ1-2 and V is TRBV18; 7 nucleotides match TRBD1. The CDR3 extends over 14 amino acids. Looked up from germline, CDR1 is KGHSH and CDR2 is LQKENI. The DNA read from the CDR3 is TGTGCCAGCTCACCACCCGAGGACAGGAACTTT. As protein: CASSPPEDRNF. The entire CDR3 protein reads CASSPPEDRNFYTF.

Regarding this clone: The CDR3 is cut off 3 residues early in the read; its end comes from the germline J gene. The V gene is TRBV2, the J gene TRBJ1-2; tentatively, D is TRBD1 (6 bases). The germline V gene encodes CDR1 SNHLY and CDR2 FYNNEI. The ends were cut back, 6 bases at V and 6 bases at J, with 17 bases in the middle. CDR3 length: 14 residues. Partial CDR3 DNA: TGTGCCAGCAGCGGCTCGACAGGATCTCATGGC. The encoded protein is CASSGSTGSHG. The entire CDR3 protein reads CASSGSTGSHGYTF. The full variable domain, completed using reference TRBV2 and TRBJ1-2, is EPEVTQTPSHQVTQMGQEVILRCVPISNHLYFYWYRQILGQKVEFLVSFYNNEISEKSEIFDDQFSVERPDGSNFTLKIRSTKLEDSAMYFCASSGSTGSHGYTFGSGTRLTVV.